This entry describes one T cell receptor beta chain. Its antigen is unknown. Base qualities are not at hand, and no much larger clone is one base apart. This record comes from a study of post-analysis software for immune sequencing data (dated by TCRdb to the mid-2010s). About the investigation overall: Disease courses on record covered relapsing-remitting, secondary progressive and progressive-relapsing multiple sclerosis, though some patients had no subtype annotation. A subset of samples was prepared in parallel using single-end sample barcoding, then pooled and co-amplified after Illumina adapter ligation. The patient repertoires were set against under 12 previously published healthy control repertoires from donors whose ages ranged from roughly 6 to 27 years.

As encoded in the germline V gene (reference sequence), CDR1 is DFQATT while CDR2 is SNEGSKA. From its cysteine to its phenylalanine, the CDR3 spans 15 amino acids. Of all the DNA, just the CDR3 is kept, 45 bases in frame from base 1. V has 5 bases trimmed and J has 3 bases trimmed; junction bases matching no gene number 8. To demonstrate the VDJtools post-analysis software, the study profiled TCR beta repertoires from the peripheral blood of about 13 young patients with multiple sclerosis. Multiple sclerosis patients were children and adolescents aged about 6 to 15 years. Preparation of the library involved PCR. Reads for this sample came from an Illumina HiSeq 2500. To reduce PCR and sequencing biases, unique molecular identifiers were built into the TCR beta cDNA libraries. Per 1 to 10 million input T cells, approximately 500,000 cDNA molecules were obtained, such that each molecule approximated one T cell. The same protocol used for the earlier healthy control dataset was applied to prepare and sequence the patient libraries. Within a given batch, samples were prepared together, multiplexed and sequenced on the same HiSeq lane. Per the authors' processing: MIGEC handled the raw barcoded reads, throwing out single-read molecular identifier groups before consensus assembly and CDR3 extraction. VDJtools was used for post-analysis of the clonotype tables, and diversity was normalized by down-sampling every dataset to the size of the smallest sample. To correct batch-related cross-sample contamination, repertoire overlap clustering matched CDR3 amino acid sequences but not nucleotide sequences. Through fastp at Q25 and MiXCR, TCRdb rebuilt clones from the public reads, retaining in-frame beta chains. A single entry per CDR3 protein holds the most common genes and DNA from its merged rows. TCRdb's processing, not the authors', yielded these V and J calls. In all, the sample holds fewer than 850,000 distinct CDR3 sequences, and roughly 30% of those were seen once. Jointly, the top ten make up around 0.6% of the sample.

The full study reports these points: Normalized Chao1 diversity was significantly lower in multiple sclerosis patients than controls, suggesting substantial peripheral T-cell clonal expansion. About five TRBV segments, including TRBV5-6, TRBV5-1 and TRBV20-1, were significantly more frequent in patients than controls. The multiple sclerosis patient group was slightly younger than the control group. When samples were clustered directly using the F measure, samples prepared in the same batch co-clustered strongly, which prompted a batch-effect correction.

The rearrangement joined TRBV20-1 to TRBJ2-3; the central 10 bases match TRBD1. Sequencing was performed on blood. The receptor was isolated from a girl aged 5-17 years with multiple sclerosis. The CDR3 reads CSAGGDRGTTDTQYF. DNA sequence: TGCAGTGCTGGGGGGGACAGGGGAACAACAGATACGCAGTATTTT.